Included here is one T cell receptor (beta chain) sequence, with context. V was shortened by 6 bases and J by 2 bases, with 10 bases between the two germline ends. CDR1 is MRHNA and CDR2 is SNTAGT in the germline V gene. The CDR3 covers 14 residues. This sample was included in a study of blood T cell repertoires in COVID-19. In the study overall: Acute and convalescent COVID-19 specimens originated in the United States, Italy and Spain.

Authors' analysis steps: Counts of nucleated cells, estimated from reference gene primer amplification, were obtained. The data were produced by immunoSEQ multiplex PCR, yet TCRdb's version contains in-frame clones alone and is incomplete. V, J and clone size are those of that table, while D and trimming were read from the DNA. The table has roughly 670,000 clones, about 90% seen once; the top ten hold under 0.3%. Source material: peripheral blood. The TCR originated in a woman under 30 with acute or convalescent COVID-19. This rearrangement joins TRBV6-4 to TRBJ2-2; a weak D match, TRBD1 (5 bases). The CDR3 here is CASREDSNTGELFF. CDR3 coding DNA: TGTGCCAGCAGGGAAGACAGTAACACCGGGGAGCTGTTTTTT.